Following are 28 T cell receptor beta chains from one sample sequenced in a study of blood T cell repertoires in COVID-19. Here immunoSEQ multiplex PCR was the method, and the copy in TCRdb shows in-frame clones only, minus some. Altogether roughly 230,000 clones are present, nearly 90% being singletons, with the ten largest covering roughly 4%. Sequencing input: PBMCs or T cells enriched from blood (not recorded which). These receptors all come from a woman under 40 with acute COVID-19.

The rearrangement links TRBV13 to TRBJ2-5, with a tentative D call TRBD2 (6 bases). CDR1 and CDR2 from the germline V gene are PRHDT and FYEKMQ (reference sequence). The CDR3 extends over 16 amino acids. V lost 2 bases and J lost 2, with 15 bases in between. The CDR3 reads CASSLRRRAKQETQYF. CDR3 DNA sequence: TGTGCCAGCAGCTTAAGGAGGAGGGCAAAGCAAGAGACCCAGTACTTC.

V is TRBV5-1 and J is TRBJ1-2; D remains unclear. Per germline, CDR1 SGHRS and CDR2 YFSETQ. V shed 6 bases and J shed 3 bases, with 15 bases lying between them. CDR3 length: 14 amino acids. Here the CDR3 reads CASKAVGGYYGYTF. The CDR3, as DNA: TGCGCCAGCAAGGCGGTCGGCGGGTACTATGGCTACACCTTC.

The rearrangement joins TRBV5-6 to TRBJ2-2, with D unresolved. The CDR3 runs 14 residues. CDR1 and CDR2 (germline): SGHDT, YYEEEE. The V end lost 0 bases, the J end lost 7 bases, and 10 bases lay between the germline ends. The CDR3 loop is CASSLVGGVGELFF. CDR3 coding DNA: TGTGCCAGCAGCTTGGTTGGCGGAGTCGGGGAGCTGTTTTTT.

The CDR3 protein is CASSIEGAGMNLQFF. The CDR3 DNA sequence: TGTGCCAGTAGTATCGAGGGGGCAGGGATGAACTTGCAGTTCTTC. The chain has TRBV19 and TRBJ2-1; TRBD1 aligns across 7 bases. The CDR3 has 15 residues. The germline gives CDR1 LNHDA, CDR2 SQIVND (reference sequence). V lost 3 bases, J lost 12 bases, and 14 bases stayed unmatched.

The chain links TRBV18 to TRBJ2-3; TRBD1 is a possible D gene (5 bases). This CDR3 comprises 16 residues. The germline V and J ends were trimmed by 3 bases and 0 bases, with 13 bases remaining between them. Germline CDR1 and CDR2: KGHSH and LQKENI. The CDR3 DNA reads TGTGCCAGCTCACCCCCGACAGAAAAAAGCACAGATACGCAGTATTTT. Protein product: CASSPPTEKSTDTQYF.

V is TRBV5-1 and J is TRBJ1-2; TRBD1 aligns across 7 bases. The junction had 6 bases not matched to a gene; V was cut back by 0 bases and J by 4 bases. CDR1 and CDR2 (germline): SGHRS, YFSETQ. This CDR3 is built from 15 residues. CDR3 nucleotides: TGCGCCAGCAGCTTGGCGACAGGGACTGGCTATGGCTACACCTTC. Translated, it gives CASSLATGTGYGYTF.

This clone has only one observation. The gene calls are TRBV28 and TRBJ2-3; 9 bases map to TRBD2. The CDR3 sequence is 16 residues long. The J segment lost 5 bases and the V segment lost 6 bases, leaving 12 bases of the junction unmatched. Germline V gene lookup returns CDR1 MDHEN and CDR2 SYDVKM. The CDR3 loop reads CASSPTGRGGQDTQYF. The CDR3 coding sequence is TGTGCCAGCAGCCCCACAGGGCGGGGGGGCCAAGATACGCAGTATTTT.

This sequence joins TRBV6-1 and TRBJ1-5; possibly TRBD1 for D (5 bases). Germline V CDR1 and CDR2: MNHNS, SASEGT. This CDR3 spans 16 amino acids. V was trimmed by 1 base and J by 1 base, leaving 11 bases between them. Here the CDR3 reads CASSEVAGRSNQPQHF. CDR3 sequence (DNA): TGTGCCAGCAGTGAAGTCGCAGGGAGGAGCAATCAGCCCCAGCATTTT.

The chain employs TRBV3-1 (or the pseudogene TRBV3-2) and TRBJ1-1; D is perhaps TRBD1 (5 bases). This CDR3 contains 16 residues. Germline V gives CDR1 LGHDT, CDR2 YNNKEL (reference sequence). V gave up 4 bases and J gave up 1 base, with 16 bases separating them. CDR3 region: CASSRFLTGPNTEAFF. The CDR3 DNA sequence: TGTGCCAGCAGCCGTTTTCTTACAGGACCGAACACTGAAGCTTTCTTT.

V usage is TRBV5-1 and J usage is TRBJ1-1, with 8 bases aligning to TRBD1. The CDR3 covers 14 residues. The junction had 3 bases not matched to a gene; V was cut back by 4 bases and J by 1 base. Germline lookup yields CDR1 SGHRS and CDR2 YFSETQ. CDR3 amino acids: CASSRTGTNTEAFF. The CDR3 DNA follows: TGCGCCAGCAGCCGGACAGGGACGAACACTGAAGCTTTCTTT.

The rearrangement links TRBV7-9 to TRBJ2-2, with 9 nucleotides matching TRBD1. Germline CDR1 reads SEHNR; CDR2 reads FQNEAQ (reference sequence). This CDR3 has 15 residues. V trimming: 3 bases; J trimming: 9 bases; junction bases outside the gene matches: 8. This CDR3 reads CASSFGTGRARELFF. CDR3 DNA sequence: TGTGCCAGCAGCTTCGGGACAGGGCGGGCCAGGGAGCTGTTTTTT.

This clone was recorded a few times. The chain has TRBV7-9 and TRBJ1-1; 7 bases agree with TRBD1. Unmatched junction bases numbered 14, after V lost 5 bases and J lost 2 bases. CDR3 size: 17 residues. Germline CDR1 SEHNR, CDR2 FQNEAQ (reference sequence). The CDR3 DNA reads TGTGCCAGCAGCCTGAGCCCGGGACAGACCTTTAACACTGAAGCTTTCTTT. It encodes CASSLSPGQTFNTEAFF.

The rearrangement uses TRBV10-3 and TRBJ2-5; TRBD2 might be the D (6 bases). Germline V gives CDR1 ENHRY, CDR2 SYGVKD. With 4 bases removed from V and 2 bases from J, the gap between germline ends came to 14 bases. CDR3 length: 15 residues. This CDR3 reads CAISVRGGGQETQYF. DNA of the CDR3: TGTGCCATCAGTGTTCGGGGTGGAGGGCAAGAGACCCAGTACTTC.

The chain carries TRBV5-1 and TRBJ2-6, with TRBD1 identical over 8 bases. J lost 0 bases, V lost 4 bases, and 6 bases had no gene match. The CDR3 has 17 amino acids. The germline V gene has CDR1 SGHRS and CDR2 YFSETQ. The CDR3 region has the DNA TGCGCCAGCAGCACCCAGACAGGGGCCTCTGGGGCCAACGTCCTGACTTTC. Its protein is CASSTQTGASGANVLTF.

The J gene is TRBJ2-4, the V gene TRBV2; D gene uncertain. From germline, CDR1 is SNHLY and CDR2 FYNNEI. This CDR3 is 14 amino acids long. V shed 7 bases and J shed 5 bases, with 15 bases lying between them. CDR3 residues: CASNLDRGENIQYF. CDR3 in DNA: TGTGCCAGCAACCTCGACCGAGGTGAAAACATTCAGTACTTC.

The rearrangement links TRBV6-5 to TRBJ2-5; TRBD1 matches at 8 bases. The length of the CDR3 is 15 residues. The germline gives CDR1 MNHEY, CDR2 SVGAGI. With 6 bases clipped from V and 4 bases from J, the junction kept 10 bases outside the gene matches. CDR3 sequence: CASSGGSGGGETQYF. CDR3 bases: TGTGCCAGCAGCGGGGGTTCAGGGGGCGGAGAGACCCAGTACTTC.

This sequence joins TRBV19 and TRBJ2-5; D might be TRBD1 (7 bases). V lost 6 bases and J 5 bases, leaving 13 bases between the germline ends. This CDR3 comprises 13 residues. Germline V gives CDR1 LNHDA, CDR2 SQIVND (reference sequence). CDR3 sequence reads: CASRRAGGETQYF. In DNA, the CDR3 is TGTGCCAGTAGACGCGCAGGGGGGGAGACCCAGTACTTC.

The chain uses TRBV15 and TRBJ2-2; 8 nucleotides match TRBD1. The CDR3 extends over 16 amino acids. With V trimmed by 1 base and J by 0 bases, 1 base remained unmatched. Looked up from germline, CDR1 is LNHNV and CDR2 is YYDKDF (reference sequence). CDR3 bases: TGTGCCACCAGCAGAGTACAGGGGGCGAACACCGGGGAGCTGTTTTTT. This gives the protein CATSRVQGANTGELFF.

The gene calls are TRBV19 and TRBJ1-6, with D possibly being TRBD1 (5 bases). Germline CDR1 and CDR2: LNHDA and SQIVND (reference sequence). V dropped 3 bases and J dropped 8 bases, with 11 bases sitting between them. CDR3 length: 14 amino acids. Here the CDR3 DNA reads TGTGCCAGTAGTATGGGGCAGCGAGATTCACCCCTCCACTTT. It yields the protein CASSMGQRDSPLHF.

The CDR3, as DNA: TGTGCCAGCAGCCCAACTCGACAGGGGAGGAATGAGCAGTTCTTC. Amino acid sequence: CASSPTRQGRNEQFF. V and J are TRBV14 and TRBJ2-1; 8 bases align to TRBD1. In germline, CDR1 is SGHDN, CDR2 FVKESK. The CDR3 has 15 amino acids. J gave up 7 bases and V 4 bases, and 9 bases lay outside the gene matches.

In its sample, this clone was seen once. The V gene is TRBV7-2, the J gene TRBJ1-2; 7 nucleotides line up with TRBD1. Unmatched junction bases numbered 6, after V lost 3 bases and J lost 8 bases. Germline CDR1 SGHTA, CDR2 FQGNSA. The CDR3 is 13 amino acids. The CDR3 region has the DNA TGTGCCAGCAGCTTCGAGGGGGCCACAGGCTACACCTTC. This sequence encodes CASSFEGATGYTF.

The rearrangement links TRBV11-2 to TRBJ2-7; D perhaps matches TRBD2 (6 bases). Trimming pared 2 bases from V and 5 bases from J, leaving 13 bases between. CDR3 length: 14 amino acids. Germline V gives CDR1 SGHAT, CDR2 FQNNGV. The CDR3 region has the DNA TGTGCCAGCAGCTTACGAGGACTAACCCACGAGCAGTACTTC. Translation: CASSLRGLTHEQYF.

This chain joins TRBV5-4 and TRBJ1-1; D gene ambiguous. CDR3 size: 12 residues. The germline CDR1 and CDR2 sequences are SGHNT and YYREEE (reference sequence). The V and J ends lost 2 bases and 1 base respectively, with 3 bases between them. The CDR3 is CASSFRNTEAFF. CDR3 DNA sequence: TGTGCCAGCAGCTTCAGGAACACTGAAGCTTTCTTT. Variable domain in full (rest from reference TRBV5-4 and TRBJ1-1): ETGVTQSPTHLIKTRGQQVTLRCSSQSGHNTVSWYQQALGQGPQFIFQYYREEENGRGNFPPRFSGLQFPNYSSELNVNALELDDSALYLCASSFRNTEAFFGQGTRLTVV.

The CDR3 DNA is TGTGCCAGCAGCTTAGGGATTAGCGGGGGCTACGAGCAGTACTTC. This codes for CASSLGISGGYEQYF. The gene calls are TRBV7-9 and TRBJ2-7; 9 positions agree with TRBD2. After removal of 1 base from V and 3 bases from J, the junction contained 4 bases not matched to a gene. The CDR3 consists of 15 residues. Germline CDR1 is SEHNR and CDR2 is FQNEAQ (reference sequence).

V is TRBV3-1 (or the pseudogene TRBV3-2) and J is TRBJ1-2; no firm D call. Germline V gene data show CDR1 as LGHDT and CDR2 as YNNKEL (reference sequence). The CDR3 is 13 amino acids. V gave up 1 base and J gave up 3 bases, with 6 bases separating them. The DNA for the CDR3 is TGTGCCAGCAGCCAAGCCGCAGACTATGGCTACACCTTC. It is translated as CASSQAADYGYTF.

This clone was counted once. This chain links TRBV10-1 with TRBJ2-1; 12 bases map to TRBD1. V dropped 3 bases and J dropped 7; count of bases not matched to a gene: 7. This CDR3 contains 16 residues. The germline gives CDR1 WNHNN, CDR2 SYGVQD (reference sequence). The CDR3 DNA reads TGCGCCAGCAGTGAAGGACCGGGACAGGGGGCTAATGAGCAGTTCTTC. Translated: CASSEGPGQGANEQFF.

V is TRBV30 and J is TRBJ2-3; D ambiguous. V lost 0 bases to trimming and J lost 6 bases, with 4 bases between them. In germline, CDR1 is GTSNPN, CDR2 SVGIG (reference sequence). The CDR3 runs 11 residues. The CDR3 sequence is CAWSVRDTQYF. CDR3 bases: TGTGCCTGGAGTGTACGGGATACGCAGTATTTT.

The gene calls are TRBV3-1 (or the pseudogene TRBV3-2) and TRBJ1-4, with 9 bases lining up with TRBD1. This CDR3 comprises 17 residues. Germline trimming cut 3 bases from V and 0 bases from J; bases unmatched to any gene: 5. Germline values: CDR1 LGHDT, CDR2 YNNKEL (reference sequence). CDR3 amino acids: CASSQTGGTATNEKLFF. CDR3 DNA: TGTGCCAGCAGCCAGACAGGGGGGACGGCAACTAATGAAAAACTGTTTTTT.